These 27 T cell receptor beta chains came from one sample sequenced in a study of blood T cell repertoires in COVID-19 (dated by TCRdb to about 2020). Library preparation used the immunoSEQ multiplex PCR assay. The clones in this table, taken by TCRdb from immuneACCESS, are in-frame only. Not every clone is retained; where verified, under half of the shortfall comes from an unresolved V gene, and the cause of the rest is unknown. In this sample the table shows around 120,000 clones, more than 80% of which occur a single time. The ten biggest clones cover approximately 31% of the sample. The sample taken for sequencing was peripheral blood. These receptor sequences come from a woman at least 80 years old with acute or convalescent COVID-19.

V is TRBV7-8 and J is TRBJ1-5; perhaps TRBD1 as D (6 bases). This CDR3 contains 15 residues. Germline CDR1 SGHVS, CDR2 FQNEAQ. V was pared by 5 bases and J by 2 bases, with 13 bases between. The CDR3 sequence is CASSRAGAGNQPQHF. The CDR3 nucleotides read TGTGCCAGCAGCCGGGCGGGGGCCGGCAATCAGCCCCAGCATTTT.

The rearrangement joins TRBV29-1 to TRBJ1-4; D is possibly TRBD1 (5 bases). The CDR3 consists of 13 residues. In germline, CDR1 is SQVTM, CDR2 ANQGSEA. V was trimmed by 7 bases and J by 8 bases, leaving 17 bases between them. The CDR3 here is CSGLPGMGEKLFF. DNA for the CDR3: TGCAGCGGCCTTCCAGGGATGGGGGAAAAACTGTTTTTT.

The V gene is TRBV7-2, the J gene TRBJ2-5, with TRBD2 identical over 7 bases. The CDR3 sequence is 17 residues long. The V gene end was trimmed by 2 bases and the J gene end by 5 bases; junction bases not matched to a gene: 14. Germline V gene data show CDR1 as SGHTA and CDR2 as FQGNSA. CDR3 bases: TGTGCCAGCAGCTTAACGGTGGGGAGGGGCAGGACGGAGACCCAGTACTTC. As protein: CASSLTVGRGRTETQYF.

CDR3 protein: CAISGSGDYGYTF. CDR3 nucleotides: TGTGCCATCAGTGGTTCAGGGGACTATGGCTACACCTTC. The chain employs TRBV10-3 and TRBJ1-2; tentatively, D is TRBD1 (6 bases). The V end was cut by 4 bases, the J end by 3 bases, with 9 bases between. The germline gives CDR1 ENHRY, CDR2 SYGVKD. This CDR3 is built from 13 residues.

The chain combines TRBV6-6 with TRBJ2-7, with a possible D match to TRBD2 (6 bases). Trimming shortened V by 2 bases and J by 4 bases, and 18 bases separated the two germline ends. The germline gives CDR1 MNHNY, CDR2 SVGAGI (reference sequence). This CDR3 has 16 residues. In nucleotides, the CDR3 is TGTGCCAGCAGTTACGCCCGGGACTCGAAACGATACGAGCAGTACTTC. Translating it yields CASSYARDSKRYEQYF.

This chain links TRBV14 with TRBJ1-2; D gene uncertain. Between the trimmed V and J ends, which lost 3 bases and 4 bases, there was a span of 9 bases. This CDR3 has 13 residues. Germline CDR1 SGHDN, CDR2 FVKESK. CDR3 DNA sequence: TGTGCCAGCAGCCAGACGTGGGCCTATGGCTACACCTTC. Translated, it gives CASSQTWAYGYTF.

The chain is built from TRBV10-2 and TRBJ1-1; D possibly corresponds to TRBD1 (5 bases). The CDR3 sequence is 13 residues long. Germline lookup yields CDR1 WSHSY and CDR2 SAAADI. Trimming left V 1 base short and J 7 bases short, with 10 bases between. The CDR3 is CASSEFRGGEAFF. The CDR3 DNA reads TGCGCCAGCAGTGAGTTCCGCGGGGGTGAAGCTTTCTTT.

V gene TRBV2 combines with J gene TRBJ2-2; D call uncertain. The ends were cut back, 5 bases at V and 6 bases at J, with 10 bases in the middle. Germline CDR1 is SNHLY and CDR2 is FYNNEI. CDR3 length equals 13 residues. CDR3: CASSKSPAGELFF. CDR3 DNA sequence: TGTGCCAGCAGTAAGTCCCCGGCCGGGGAGCTGTTTTTT.

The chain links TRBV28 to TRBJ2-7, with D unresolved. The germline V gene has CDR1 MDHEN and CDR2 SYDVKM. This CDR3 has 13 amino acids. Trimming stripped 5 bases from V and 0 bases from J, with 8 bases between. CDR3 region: CASSIPLSYEQYF. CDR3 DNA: TGTGCCAGCAGTATCCCCCTCTCCTACGAGCAGTACTTC.

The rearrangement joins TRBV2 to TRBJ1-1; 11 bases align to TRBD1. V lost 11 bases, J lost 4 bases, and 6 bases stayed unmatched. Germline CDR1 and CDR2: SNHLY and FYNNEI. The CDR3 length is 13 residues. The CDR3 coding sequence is TGTGCCGAACAAGGACAGGGGGCCACTGAAGCTTTCTTT. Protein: CAEQGQGATEAFF.

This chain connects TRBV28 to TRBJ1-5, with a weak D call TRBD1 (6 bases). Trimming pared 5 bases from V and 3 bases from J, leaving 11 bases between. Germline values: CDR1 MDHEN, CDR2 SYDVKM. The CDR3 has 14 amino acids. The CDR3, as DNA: TGTGCCAGCAGTCTCACAGGGTTCAATCAGCCCCAGCATTTT. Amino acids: CASSLTGFNQPQHF.

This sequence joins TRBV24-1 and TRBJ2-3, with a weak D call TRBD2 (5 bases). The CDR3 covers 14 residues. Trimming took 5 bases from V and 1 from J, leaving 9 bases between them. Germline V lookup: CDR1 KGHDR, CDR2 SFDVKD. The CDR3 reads CATSAGWGTDTQYF. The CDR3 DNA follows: TGTGCCACCAGTGCGGGGTGGGGCACAGATACGCAGTATTTT.

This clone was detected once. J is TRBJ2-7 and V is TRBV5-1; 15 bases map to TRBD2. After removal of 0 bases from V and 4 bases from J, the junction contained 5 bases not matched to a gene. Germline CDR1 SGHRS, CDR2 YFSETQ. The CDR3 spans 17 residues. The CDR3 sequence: CASSLGGLAGGHYEQYF. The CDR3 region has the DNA TGCGCCAGCAGCTTGGGAGGACTAGCGGGGGGGCATTACGAGCAGTACTTC. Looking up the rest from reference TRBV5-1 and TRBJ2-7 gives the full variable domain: KAGVTQTPRYLIKTRGQQVTLSCSPISGHRSVSWYQQTPGQGLQFLFEYFSETQRNKGNFPGRFSGRQFSNSRSEMNVSTLELGDSALYLCASSLGGLAGGHYEQYFGPGTRLTVT.

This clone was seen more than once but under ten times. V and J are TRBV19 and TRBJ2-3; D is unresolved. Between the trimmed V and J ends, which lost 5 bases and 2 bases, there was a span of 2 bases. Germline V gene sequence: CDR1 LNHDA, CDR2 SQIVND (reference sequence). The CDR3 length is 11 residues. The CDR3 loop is CASSHTDTQYF. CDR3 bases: TGTGCCAGTAGTCACACAGATACGCAGTATTTT.

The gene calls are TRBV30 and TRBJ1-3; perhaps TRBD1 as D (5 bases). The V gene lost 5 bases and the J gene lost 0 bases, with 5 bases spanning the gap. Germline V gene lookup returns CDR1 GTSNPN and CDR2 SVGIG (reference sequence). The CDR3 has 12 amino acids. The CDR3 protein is CAWDSSGNTIYF. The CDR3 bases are TGTGCCTGGGACAGCTCTGGAAACACCATATATTTT.

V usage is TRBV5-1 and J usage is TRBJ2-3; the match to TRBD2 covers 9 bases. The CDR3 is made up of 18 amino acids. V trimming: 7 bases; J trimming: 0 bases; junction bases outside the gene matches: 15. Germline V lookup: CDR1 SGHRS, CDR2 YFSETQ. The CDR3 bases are TGCGCCAGCTCCCTCCTCCCGGGGACTAGCCGTAGCACAGATACGCAGTATTTT. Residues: CASSLLPGTSRSTDTQYF.

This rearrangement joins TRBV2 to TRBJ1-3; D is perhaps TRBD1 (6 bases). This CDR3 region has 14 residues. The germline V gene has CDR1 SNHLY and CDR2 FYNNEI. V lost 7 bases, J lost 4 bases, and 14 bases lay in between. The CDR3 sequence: CASTRTALGNTIYF. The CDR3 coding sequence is TGTGCCAGCACCCGGACAGCCCTGGGAAACACCATATATTTT.

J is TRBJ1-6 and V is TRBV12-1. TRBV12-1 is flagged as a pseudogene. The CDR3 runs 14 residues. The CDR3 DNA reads TGTGCCAGCAGCCGTGAGGGATATAATTCACCCCTCCACTTT. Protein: CASSREGYNSPLHF.

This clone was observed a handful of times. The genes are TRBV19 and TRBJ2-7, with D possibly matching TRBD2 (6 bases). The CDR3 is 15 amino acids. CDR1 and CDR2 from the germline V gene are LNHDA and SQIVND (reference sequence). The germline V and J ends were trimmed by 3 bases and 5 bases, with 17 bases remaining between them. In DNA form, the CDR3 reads TGTGCCAGTAGTATCGGGACCCGAGGAGGGGACGAGCAGTACTTC. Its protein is CASSIGTRGGDEQYF.

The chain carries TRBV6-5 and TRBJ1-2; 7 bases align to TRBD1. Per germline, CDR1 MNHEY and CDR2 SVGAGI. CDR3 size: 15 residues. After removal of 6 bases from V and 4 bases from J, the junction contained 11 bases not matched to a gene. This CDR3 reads CASRPGTASFYGYTF. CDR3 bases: TGTGCCAGCAGACCCGGGACAGCCTCATTCTATGGCTACACCTTC.

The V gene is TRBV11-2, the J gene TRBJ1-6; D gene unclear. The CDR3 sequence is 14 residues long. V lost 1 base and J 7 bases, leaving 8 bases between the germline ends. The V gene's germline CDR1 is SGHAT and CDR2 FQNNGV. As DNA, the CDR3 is TGTGCCAGCAGCTTAGTTGGGAGGAATTCACCCCTCCACTTT. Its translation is CASSLVGRNSPLHF. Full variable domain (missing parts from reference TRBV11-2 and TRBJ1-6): EAGVAQSPRYKIIEKRQSVAFWCNPISGHATLYWYQQILGQGPKLLIQFQNNGVVDDSQLPKDRFSAERLKGVDSTLKIQPAKLEDSAVYLCASSLVGRNSPLHFGNGTRLTVT.

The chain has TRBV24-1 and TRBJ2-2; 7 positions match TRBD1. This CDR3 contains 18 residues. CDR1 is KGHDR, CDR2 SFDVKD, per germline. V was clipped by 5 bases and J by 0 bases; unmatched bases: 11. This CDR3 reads CATSGGFTGTANTGELFF. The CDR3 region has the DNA TGTGCCACCAGTGGGGGATTTACCGGGACAGCGAACACCGGGGAGCTGTTTTTT.

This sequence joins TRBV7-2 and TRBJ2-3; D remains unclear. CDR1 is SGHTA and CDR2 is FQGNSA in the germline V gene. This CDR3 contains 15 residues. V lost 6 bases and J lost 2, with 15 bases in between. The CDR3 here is CASSLSAVATDTQYF. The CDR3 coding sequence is TGTGCCAGCAGTTTATCCGCGGTAGCCACAGATACGCAGTATTTT. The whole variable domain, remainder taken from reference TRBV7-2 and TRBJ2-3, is GAGVSQSPSNKVTEKGKDVELRCDPISGHTALYWYRQSLGQGLEFLIYFQGNSAPDKSGLPSDRFSAERTGGSVSTLTIQRTQQEDSAVYLCASSLSAVATDTQYFGPGTRLTVL.

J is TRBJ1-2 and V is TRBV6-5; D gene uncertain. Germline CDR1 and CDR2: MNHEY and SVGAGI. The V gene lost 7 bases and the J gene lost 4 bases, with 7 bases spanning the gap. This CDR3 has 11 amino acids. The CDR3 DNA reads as TGTGCCAGCAAACATGTCTATGGCTACACCTTC. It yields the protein CASKHVYGYTF.

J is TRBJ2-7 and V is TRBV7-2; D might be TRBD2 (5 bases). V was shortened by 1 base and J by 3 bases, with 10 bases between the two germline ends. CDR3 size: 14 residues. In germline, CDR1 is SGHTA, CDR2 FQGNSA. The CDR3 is CASSLGWGDYEQYF. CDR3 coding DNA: TGTGCCAGCAGCTTAGGGTGGGGAGACTACGAGCAGTACTTC.

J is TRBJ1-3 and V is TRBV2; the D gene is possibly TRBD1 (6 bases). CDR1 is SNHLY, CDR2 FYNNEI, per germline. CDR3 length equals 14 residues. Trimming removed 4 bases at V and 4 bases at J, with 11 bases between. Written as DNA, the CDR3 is TGTGCCAGCAGTGGGACAGCTCGAGGAAACACCATATATTTT. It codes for CASSGTARGNTIYF.

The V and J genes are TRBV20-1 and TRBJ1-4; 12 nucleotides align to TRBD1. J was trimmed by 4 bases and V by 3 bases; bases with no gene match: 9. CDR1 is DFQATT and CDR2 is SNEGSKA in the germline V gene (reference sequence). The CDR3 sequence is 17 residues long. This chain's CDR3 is CSASGPGQGALNEKLFF. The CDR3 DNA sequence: TGCAGTGCTAGTGGACCGGGACAGGGGGCCCTTAATGAAAAACTGTTTTTT.